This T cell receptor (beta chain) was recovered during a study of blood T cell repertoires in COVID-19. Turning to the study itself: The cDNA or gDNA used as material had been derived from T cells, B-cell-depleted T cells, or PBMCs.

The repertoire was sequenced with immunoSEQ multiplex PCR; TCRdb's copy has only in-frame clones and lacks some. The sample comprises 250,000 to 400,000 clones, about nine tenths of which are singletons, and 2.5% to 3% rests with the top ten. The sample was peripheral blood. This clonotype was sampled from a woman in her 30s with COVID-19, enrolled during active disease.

The CDR3 is CASSLGVRTSGTDTQYF. The CDR3 DNA follows: TGTGCCAGCAGCTTAGGGGTCCGGACTAGCGGTACAGATACGCAGTATTTT. The chain recombines TRBV11-2 with TRBJ2-3, with 10 bases matching TRBD2. Looked up from germline, CDR1 is SGHAT and CDR2 is FQNNGV. The CDR3 is 17 amino acids. J was trimmed by 3 bases and V by 1 base; bases with no gene match: 7.